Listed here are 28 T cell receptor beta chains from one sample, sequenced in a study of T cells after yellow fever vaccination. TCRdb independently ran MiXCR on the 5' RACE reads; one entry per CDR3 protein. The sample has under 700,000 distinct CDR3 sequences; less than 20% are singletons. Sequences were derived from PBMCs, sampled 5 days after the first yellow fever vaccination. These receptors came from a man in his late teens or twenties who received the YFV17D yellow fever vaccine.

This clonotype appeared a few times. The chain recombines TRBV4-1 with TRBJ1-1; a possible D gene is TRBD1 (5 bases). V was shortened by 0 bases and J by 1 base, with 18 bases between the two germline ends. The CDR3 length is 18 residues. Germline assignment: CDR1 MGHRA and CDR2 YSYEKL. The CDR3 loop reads CASSQDIWAPGTNTEAFF. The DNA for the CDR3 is TGCGCCAGCAGCCAAGATATATGGGCGCCAGGGACGAACACTGAAGCTTTCTTT.

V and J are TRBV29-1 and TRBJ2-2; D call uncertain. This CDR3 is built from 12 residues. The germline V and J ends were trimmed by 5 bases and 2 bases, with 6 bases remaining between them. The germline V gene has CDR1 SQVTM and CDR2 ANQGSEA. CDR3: CSVRPNTGELFF. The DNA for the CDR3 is TGCAGCGTTCGACCAAACACCGGGGAGCTGTTTTTT.

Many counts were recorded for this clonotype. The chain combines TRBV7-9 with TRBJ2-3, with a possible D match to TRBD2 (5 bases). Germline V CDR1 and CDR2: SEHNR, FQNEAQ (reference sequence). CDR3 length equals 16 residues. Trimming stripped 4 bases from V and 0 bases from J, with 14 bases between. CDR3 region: CASSSTDLSSTDTQYF. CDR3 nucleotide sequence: TGTGCCAGCAGCTCTACGGACTTATCTAGCACAGATACGCAGTATTTT.

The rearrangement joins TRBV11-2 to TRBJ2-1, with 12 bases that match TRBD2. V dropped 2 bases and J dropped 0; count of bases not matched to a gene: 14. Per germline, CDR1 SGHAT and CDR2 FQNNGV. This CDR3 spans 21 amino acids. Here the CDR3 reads CASSLSPGLAGGQTSYNEQFF. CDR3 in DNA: TGTGCCAGCAGCTTATCTCCGGGGCTAGCGGGGGGGCAGACCTCCTACAATGAGCAGTTCTTC.

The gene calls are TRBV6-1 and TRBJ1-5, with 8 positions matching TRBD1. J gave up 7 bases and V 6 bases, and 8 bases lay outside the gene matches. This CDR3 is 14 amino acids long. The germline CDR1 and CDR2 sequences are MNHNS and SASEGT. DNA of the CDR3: TGTGCCAGCAGGGGACAGGTCCTGGGGCAGCCCCAGCATTTT. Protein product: CASRGQVLGQPQHF.

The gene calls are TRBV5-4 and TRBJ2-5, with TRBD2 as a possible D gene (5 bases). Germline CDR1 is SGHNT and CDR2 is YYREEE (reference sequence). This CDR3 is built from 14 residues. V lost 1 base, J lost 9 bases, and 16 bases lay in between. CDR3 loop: CASSLKETLGAQYF. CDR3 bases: TGTGCCAGCAGCTTGAAGGAAACCCTGGGAGCCCAGTACTTC.

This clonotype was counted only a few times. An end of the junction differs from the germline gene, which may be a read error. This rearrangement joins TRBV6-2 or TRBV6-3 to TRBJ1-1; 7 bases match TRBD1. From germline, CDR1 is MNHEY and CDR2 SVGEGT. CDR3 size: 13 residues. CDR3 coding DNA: TGTGCCAGCAGTTACTCAGGGGGCCTTGGCGCCTTTTTT. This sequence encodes CASSYSGGLGAFF.

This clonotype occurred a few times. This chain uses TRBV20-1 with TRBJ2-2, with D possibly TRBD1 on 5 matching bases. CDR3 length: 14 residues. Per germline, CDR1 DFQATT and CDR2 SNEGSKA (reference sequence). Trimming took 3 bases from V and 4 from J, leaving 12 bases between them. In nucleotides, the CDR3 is TGCAGTGCTAGTGGACACCTGACCACCGGGGAGCTGTTTTTT. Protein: CSASGHLTTGELFF.

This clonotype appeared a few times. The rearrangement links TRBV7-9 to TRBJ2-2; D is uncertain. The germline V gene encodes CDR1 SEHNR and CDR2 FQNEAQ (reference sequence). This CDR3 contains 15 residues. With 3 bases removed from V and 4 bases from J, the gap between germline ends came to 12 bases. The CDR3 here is CASSFVPDFTGELFF. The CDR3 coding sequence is TGTGCCAGCAGCTTTGTTCCAGATTTCACCGGGGAGCTGTTTTTT.

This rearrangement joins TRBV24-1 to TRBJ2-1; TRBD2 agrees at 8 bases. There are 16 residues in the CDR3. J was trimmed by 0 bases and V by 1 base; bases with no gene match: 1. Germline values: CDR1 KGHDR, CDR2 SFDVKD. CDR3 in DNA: TGTGCCACCAGTGATTTCAGCGGGAGCTCCTACAATGAGCAGTTCTTC. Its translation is CATSDFSGSSYNEQFF.

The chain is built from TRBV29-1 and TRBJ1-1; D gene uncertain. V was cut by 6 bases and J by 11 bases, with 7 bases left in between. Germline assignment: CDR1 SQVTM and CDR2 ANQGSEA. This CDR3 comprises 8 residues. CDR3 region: CSVGWAFF. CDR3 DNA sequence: TGCAGCGTGGGATGGGCTTTCTTT.

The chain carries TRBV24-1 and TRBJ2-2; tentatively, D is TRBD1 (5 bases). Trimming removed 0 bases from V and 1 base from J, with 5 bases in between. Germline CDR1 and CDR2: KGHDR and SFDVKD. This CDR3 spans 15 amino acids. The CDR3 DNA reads TGTGCCACCAGTGATTTGACAGGGAACACCGGGGAGCTGTTTTTT. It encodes CATSDLTGNTGELFF.

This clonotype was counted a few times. The CDR3 sequence: CASSLGRGQDNEQFF. The CDR3, as DNA: TGCGCCAGCAGCTTGGGCAGGGGGCAAGACAATGAGCAGTTCTTC. J is TRBJ2-1 and V is TRBV5-1; 8 bases line up with TRBD1. The CDR3 covers 15 residues. J gave up 5 bases and V 0 bases, and 4 bases lay outside the gene matches. Germline assignment: CDR1 SGHRS and CDR2 YFSETQ.

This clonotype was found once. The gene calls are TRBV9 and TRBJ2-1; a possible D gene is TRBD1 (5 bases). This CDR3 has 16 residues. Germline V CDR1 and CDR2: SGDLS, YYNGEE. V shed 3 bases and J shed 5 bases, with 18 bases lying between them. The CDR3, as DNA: TGTGCCAGCAGCGCCGCCCTTGGGGCTAAAGACAATGAGCAGTTCTTC. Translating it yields CASSAALGAKDNEQFF.

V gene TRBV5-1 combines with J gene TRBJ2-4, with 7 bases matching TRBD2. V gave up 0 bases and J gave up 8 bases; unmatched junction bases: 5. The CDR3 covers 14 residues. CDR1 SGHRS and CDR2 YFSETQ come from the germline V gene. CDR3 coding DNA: TGCGCCAGCAGCTTGGCTGGGGGAGGGGACATTCAGTACTTC. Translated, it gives CASSLAGGGDIQYF.

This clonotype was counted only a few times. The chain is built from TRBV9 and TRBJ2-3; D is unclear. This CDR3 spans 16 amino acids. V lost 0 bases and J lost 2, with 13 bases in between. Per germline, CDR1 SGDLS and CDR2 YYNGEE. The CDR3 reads CASSVGRTQYTDTQYF. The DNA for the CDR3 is TGTGCCAGCAGCGTAGGACGGACCCAATACACAGATACGCAGTATTTT.

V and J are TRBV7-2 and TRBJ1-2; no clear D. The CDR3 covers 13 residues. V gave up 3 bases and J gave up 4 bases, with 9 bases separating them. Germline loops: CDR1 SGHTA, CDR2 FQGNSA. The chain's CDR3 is CASSFETRYGYTF. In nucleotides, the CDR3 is TGTGCCAGCAGCTTCGAGACGCGCTATGGCTACACCTTC.

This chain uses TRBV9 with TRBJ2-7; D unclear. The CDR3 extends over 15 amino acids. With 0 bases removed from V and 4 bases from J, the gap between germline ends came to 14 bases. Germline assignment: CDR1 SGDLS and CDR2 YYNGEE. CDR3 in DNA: TGTGCCAGCAGCGTAGGATGGGCGGAAACGTACGAGCAGTACTTC. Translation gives CASSVGWAETYEQYF.

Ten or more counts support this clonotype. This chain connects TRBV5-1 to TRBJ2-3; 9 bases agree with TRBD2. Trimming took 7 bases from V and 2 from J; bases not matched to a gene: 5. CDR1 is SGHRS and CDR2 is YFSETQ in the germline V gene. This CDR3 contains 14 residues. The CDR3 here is CASGAGGPTDTQYF. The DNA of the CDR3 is TGCGCCAGCGGGGCGGGGGGGCCCACAGATACGCAGTATTTT.

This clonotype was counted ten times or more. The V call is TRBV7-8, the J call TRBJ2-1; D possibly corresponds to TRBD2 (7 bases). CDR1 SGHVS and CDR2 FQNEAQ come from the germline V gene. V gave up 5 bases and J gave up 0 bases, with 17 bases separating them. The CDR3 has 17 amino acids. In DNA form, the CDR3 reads TGTGCCAGCAGCCCGCGACGGGGGGCCAGCTCCTACAATGAGCAGTTCTTC. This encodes CASSPRRGASSYNEQFF.

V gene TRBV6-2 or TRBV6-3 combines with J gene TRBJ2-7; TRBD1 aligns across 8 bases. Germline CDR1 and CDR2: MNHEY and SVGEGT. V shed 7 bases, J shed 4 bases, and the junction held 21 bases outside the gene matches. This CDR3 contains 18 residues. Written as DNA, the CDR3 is TGTGCCAGCACCTACCCCAGAATGGACAGGGTGTACACTTACGAGCAGTACGTC. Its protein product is CASTYPRMDRVYTYEQYV.

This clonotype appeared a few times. CDR3 sequence reads: CASTKAGGYQETQYF. CDR3 bases: TGCGCCAGTACGAAGGCGGGGGGGTACCAAGAGACCCAGTACTTC. The rearrangement uses TRBV4-1 and TRBJ2-5, with 9 bases aligning to TRBD2. V was clipped by 9 bases and J by 0 bases; unmatched bases: 8. The length of the CDR3 is 15 residues. In germline, CDR1 is MGHRA, CDR2 YSYEKL.

The CDR3, as DNA: TGCGCCACTTCCAGGGACTCAAGCTACGAGCAGTACTTC. Protein sequence: CATSRDSSYEQYF. J is TRBJ2-7 and V is TRBV5-1; perhaps TRBD2 as D (6 bases). CDR1 and CDR2 (germline): SGHRS, YFSETQ. CDR3 length: 13 amino acids. V shed 9 bases and J shed 3 bases, with 16 bases lying between them.

CDR3 residues: CSAKTWALEAFF. As DNA, the CDR3 is TGCAGTGCAAAAACCTGGGCCCTTGAAGCTTTCTTT. The chain links TRBV20-1 to TRBJ1-1; no firm D call. This CDR3 is built from 12 residues. Germline V gene lookup returns CDR1 DFQATT and CDR2 SNEGSKA (reference sequence). Trimming removed 6 bases from V and 7 bases from J, with 15 bases in between.

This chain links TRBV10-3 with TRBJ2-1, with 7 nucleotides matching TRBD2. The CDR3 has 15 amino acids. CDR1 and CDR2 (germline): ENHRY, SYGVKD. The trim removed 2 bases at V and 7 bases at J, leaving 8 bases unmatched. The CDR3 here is CAISETLGAGNEQFF. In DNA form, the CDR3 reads TGTGCCATCAGTGAGACGTTAGGAGCGGGGAATGAGCAGTTCTTC.

CDR3: CASNQGDREGYEQYF. CDR3 DNA sequence: TGTGCCAGCAACCAGGGAGACCGGGAAGGCTACGAGCAGTACTTC. The gene calls are TRBV6-2 or TRBV6-3 and TRBJ2-7; D possibly matches TRBD1 or TRBD2 (5 bases each). This CDR3 has 15 amino acids. Germline assignment: CDR1 MNHEY and CDR2 SVGEGT. V was cut by 7 bases and J by 3 bases, with 19 bases left in between.

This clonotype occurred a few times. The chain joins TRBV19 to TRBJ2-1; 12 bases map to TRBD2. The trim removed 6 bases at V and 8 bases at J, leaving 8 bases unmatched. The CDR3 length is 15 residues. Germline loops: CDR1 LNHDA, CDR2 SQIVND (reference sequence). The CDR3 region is CASSYTSGGIDEQFF. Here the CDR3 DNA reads TGTGCCAGTAGCTACACTAGCGGGGGGATCGATGAGCAGTTCTTC.

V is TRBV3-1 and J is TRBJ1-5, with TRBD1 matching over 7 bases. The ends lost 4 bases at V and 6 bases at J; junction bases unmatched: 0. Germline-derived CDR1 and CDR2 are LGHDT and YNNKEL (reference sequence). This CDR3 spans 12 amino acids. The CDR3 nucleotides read TGTGCCAGCAGCCGACAGGGTCAGCCCCAGCATTTT. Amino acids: CASSRQGQPQHF.